These T cell receptor beta chains were read from a single sample in a study of cytomegalovirus exposure and HLA in healthy donors. The table came from immunoSEQ multiplex PCR; TCRdb's copy has only in-frame clones and leaves some out. Counted here are around 150,000 clones, approximately 70% occurring once; the ten biggest clones make up 4% to 5%. Input material: PBMCs. These TCRs come from a man between 18 and 29 years old in good health and CMV-seropositive. Both conserved end residues are part of each CDR3. The order of the fields is CDR3 DNA, CDR3 protein, clone size, V gene, D gene, J gene. A D gene is named only where the DNA matches it firmly. Not all rows give a size; the values are once, few, many and, for expanded clones, a class.

CDR3nt: TGTGCCAGCAGCTTGGACAGCTCTTATGGCTACACCTTC
CDR3aa: CASSLDSSYGYTF
abundance: -
v_gene: TRBV5-4
d_gene: -
j_gene: TRBJ1-2

CDR3nt: TGTGCCAGCAGTCCACAGGGGAGTGGCTACACCTTC
CDR3aa: CASSPQGSGYTF
abundance: -
v_gene: TRBV6-6
d_gene: TRBD1
j_gene: TRBJ1-2

CDR3nt: TGTGCCATCAGTGAGTCGAAGGTTGGCGGAAATAATGAAAAACTGTTTTTT
CDR3aa: CAISESKVGGNNEKLFF
abundance: -
v_gene: TRBV10-3
d_gene: -
j_gene: TRBJ1-4

CDR3nt: TGTGCCAGCAGCTTAGGGGGGGAGAGCTCCTACAATGAGCAGTTCTTC
CDR3aa: CASSLGGESSYNEQFF
abundance: -
v_gene: TRBV11-1
d_gene: -
j_gene: TRBJ2-1

CDR3nt: TGTGCCAGCAGTATGGGACAGTTAAGCTCCTATAATTCACCCCTCCACTTT
CDR3aa: CASSMGQLSSYNSPLHF
abundance: -
v_gene: TRBV27
d_gene: TRBD1
j_gene: TRBJ1-6

CDR3nt: TGTGCCTGGAGTGTACTAGCGGGAGGCACAGATACGCAGTATTTT
CDR3aa: CAWSVLAGGTDTQYF
abundance: -
v_gene: TRBV30
d_gene: TRBD2
j_gene: TRBJ2-3

CDR3nt: TGTGCCAGCAGTCCCGGGACAACATTGGGCTACACCTTC
CDR3aa: CASSPGTTLGYTF
abundance: -
v_gene: TRBV28
d_gene: -
j_gene: TRBJ1-2

CDR3nt: TGTGCCAGCAGCAAAGGAAATCGGGGGGAGGCAAATCAGCCCCAGCATTTT
CDR3aa: CASSKGNRGEANQPQHF
abundance: -
v_gene: TRBV21-1
d_gene: -
j_gene: TRBJ1-5

CDR3nt: TGTGCCTGGAGTGTAGGCGGGCAAGGCGCCCCGACCCAGTACTTC
CDR3aa: CAWSVGGQGAPTQYF
abundance: -
v_gene: TRBV30
d_gene: -
j_gene: TRBJ2-5

CDR3nt: TGTGCCAGCAGCCTACCCGGGACTACATCTAATGAGCAGTTCTTC
CDR3aa: CASSLPGTTSNEQFF
abundance: -
v_gene: TRBV5-4
d_gene: TRBD2
j_gene: TRBJ2-1

CDR3nt: TGCGCCAGCAGCTTGGGGGGGGAATCAGATACGCAGTATTTT
CDR3aa: CASSLGGESDTQYF
abundance: once
v_gene: TRBV5-1
d_gene: -
j_gene: TRBJ2-3

CDR3nt: TGCAGCGTTGACGGGGAGGGCACCGGGGAGCTGTTTTTT
CDR3aa: CSVDGEGTGELFF
abundance: -
v_gene: TRBV29-1
d_gene: TRBD2
j_gene: TRBJ2-2

CDR3nt: TGTGCCAGCAGCAAGAGTGGCAGGGATGATTCACCCCTCCACTTT
CDR3aa: CASSKSGRDDSPLHF
abundance: once
v_gene: TRBV7-9
d_gene: -
j_gene: TRBJ1-6

CDR3nt: TGTGCCAGCAGTGAGACAGGGGGCTTGGGTCAGCCCCAGCATTTT
CDR3aa: CASSETGGLGQPQHF
abundance: -
v_gene: TRBV2
d_gene: TRBD1
j_gene: TRBJ1-5

CDR3nt: TGTGCCAGCAGCTTAACCCTTAATGAGCAGTTCTTC
CDR3aa: CASSLTLNEQFF
abundance: few
v_gene: TRBV7-3
d_gene: -
j_gene: TRBJ2-1

CDR3nt: TGTGCCAGCAGCTTAGGCTATGTTGATGGCTACACCTTC
CDR3aa: CASSLGYVDGYTF
abundance: -
v_gene: TRBV11-2
d_gene: -
j_gene: TRBJ1-2

CDR3nt: TGTGCCAGCAGTATGAAACAGGGGAGTACTGAAGCTTTCTTT
CDR3aa: CASSMKQGSTEAFF
abundance: few
v_gene: TRBV2
d_gene: TRBD1
j_gene: TRBJ1-1

CDR3nt: TGTGCCAGCAACGGGGGGGGGCCCGGGGAGCTGTTTTTT
CDR3aa: CASNGGGPGELFF
abundance: few
v_gene: TRBV7-3
d_gene: TRBD2
j_gene: TRBJ2-2

CDR3nt: TGTGCCAGCAGCCCAGGGACAGGGCCATCGTGGTCCCCCCTCCACTTT
CDR3aa: CASSPGTGPSWSPLHF
abundance: -
v_gene: TRBV7-2
d_gene: TRBD1
j_gene: TRBJ1-6

CDR3nt: TGTGCCAGCAGTGAAATCCGTGGGGCAGTTGAAGCTTTCTTT
CDR3aa: CASSEIRGAVEAFF
abundance: -
v_gene: TRBV6-1
d_gene: -
j_gene: TRBJ1-1

CDR3nt: TGTGCCAGCAGCTTAGCGGCCCGGGGATATGAAGCTTTCTTT
CDR3aa: CASSLAARGYEAFF
abundance: few
v_gene: TRBV7-9
d_gene: -
j_gene: TRBJ1-1

CDR3nt: TGTGCCAGCAGCCCCTTTGTGGGAGAGGAGCAGTTCTTC
CDR3aa: CASSPFVGEEQFF
abundance: once
v_gene: TRBV5-6
d_gene: -
j_gene: TRBJ2-1

CDR3nt: TGTGCCAGCAGTGATCGGTTTTCTAGCAATCAGCCCCAGCATTTT
CDR3aa: CASSDRFSSNQPQHF
abundance: -
v_gene: TRBV2
d_gene: -
j_gene: TRBJ1-5